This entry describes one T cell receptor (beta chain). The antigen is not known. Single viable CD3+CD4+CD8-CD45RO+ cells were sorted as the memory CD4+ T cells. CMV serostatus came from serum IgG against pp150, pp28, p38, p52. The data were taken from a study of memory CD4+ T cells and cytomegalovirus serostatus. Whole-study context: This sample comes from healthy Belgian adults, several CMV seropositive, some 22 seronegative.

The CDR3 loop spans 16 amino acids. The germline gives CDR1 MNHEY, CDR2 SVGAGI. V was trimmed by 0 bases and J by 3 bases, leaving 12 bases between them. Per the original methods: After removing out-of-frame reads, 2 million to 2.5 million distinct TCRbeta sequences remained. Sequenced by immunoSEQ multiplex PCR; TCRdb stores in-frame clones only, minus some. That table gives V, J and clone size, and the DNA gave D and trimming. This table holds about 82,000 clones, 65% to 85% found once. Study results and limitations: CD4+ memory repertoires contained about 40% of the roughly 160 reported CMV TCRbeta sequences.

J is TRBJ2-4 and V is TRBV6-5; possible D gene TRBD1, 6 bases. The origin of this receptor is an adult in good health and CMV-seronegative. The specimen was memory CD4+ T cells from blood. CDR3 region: CASSYSYRDSKNIQYF. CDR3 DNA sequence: TGTGCCAGCAGTTACTCATACAGGGATAGCAAAAACATTCAGTACTTC.